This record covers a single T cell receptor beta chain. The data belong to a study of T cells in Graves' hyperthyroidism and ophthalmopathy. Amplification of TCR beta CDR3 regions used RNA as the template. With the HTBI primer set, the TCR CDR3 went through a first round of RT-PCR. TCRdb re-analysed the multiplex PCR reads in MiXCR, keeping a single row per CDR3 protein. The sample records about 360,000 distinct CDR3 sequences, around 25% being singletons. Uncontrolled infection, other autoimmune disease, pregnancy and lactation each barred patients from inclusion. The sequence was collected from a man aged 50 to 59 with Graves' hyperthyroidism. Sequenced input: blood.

This CDR3 is CASRASSGSLEQYF. CDR3 sequence (DNA): TGTGCCAGCAGGGCTAGTAGCGGGAGCCTCGAGCAGTACTTC. V and J are TRBV28 and TRBJ2-7, with 9 bases that match TRBD2. CDR1 and CDR2 from the germline V gene are MDHEN and SYDVKM. Trimming cost V 6 bases and J 6 bases; bases outside gene matches: 9. The CDR3 is 14 amino acids. Full variable domain (rest looked up from reference TRBV28 and TRBJ2-7): DVKVTQSSRYLVKRTGEKVFLECVQDMDHENMFWYRQDPGLGLRLIYFSYDVKMKEKGDIPEGYSVSREKKERFSLILESASTNQTSMYLCASRASSGSLEQYFGPGTRLTVT.